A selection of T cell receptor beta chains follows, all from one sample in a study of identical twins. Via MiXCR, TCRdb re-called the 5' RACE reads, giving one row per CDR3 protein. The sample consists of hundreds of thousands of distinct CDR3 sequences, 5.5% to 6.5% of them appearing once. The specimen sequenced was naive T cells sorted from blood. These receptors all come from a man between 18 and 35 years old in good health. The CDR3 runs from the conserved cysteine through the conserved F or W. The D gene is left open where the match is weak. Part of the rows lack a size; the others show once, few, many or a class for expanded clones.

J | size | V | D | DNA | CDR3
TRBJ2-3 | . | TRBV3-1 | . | TGTGCCAGCAGCCTCCACCAGGGCCGAACAGATACGCAGTATTTT | CASSLHQGRTDTQYF
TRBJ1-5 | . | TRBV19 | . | TGTGCCAGTAGTATAGCATCCGATAATCAGCCCCAGCATTTT | CASSIASDNQPQHF
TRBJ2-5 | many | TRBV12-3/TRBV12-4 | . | TGCGCCAGCAGCCTGATGGAGACCCAGTACTTC | CASSLMETQYF
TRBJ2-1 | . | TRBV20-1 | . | TGCAGTGCTTTGCTCCCGGGACGGGCTAGGAATGAGCAGTTCTTC | CSALLPGRARNEQFF
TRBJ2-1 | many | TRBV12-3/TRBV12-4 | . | TGTGCCAGCAGTTTTTTCGGCTATGAGCAGTTCTTC | CASSFFGYEQFF
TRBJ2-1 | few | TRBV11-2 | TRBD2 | TGTGCCAGCAGCCAGAGCGGGATCTCCTACAATGAGCAGTTCTTC | CASSQSGISYNEQFF
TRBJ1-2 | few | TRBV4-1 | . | TGCGCCAGCAGCCAAGTGGCGGAAAACTATGGCTACACCTTC | CASSQVAENYGYTF
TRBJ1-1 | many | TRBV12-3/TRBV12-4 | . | TGTGCCAGCAGTTTAGCGGCGACGAACACTGAAGCTTTCTTT | CASSLAATNTEAFF
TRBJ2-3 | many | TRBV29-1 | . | TGCAGCGTTACTGGGACGAGAAGCACAGATACGCAGTATTTT | CSVTGTRSTDTQYF
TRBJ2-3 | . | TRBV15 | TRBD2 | TGTGCCACCAGCAGAGATCTGACTAGCGGAAGCACAGATACGCAGTATTTT | CATSRDLTSGSTDTQYF
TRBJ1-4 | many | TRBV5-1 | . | TGCGCCAGCAGCATGTCGGAAACGGAAAAACTGTTTTTT | CASSMSETEKLFF
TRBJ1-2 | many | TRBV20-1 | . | TGCAGTGCTAGGCTGACGGACACAGCTAACTATGGCTACACCTTC | CSARLTDTANYGYTF
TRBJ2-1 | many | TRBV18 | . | TGTGCCAGCTCACCCCCGGACAGAGAGGAGCAGTTCTTC | CASSPPDREEQFF
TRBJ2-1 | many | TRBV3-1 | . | TGTGCCAGCAGCCAAGGGCCGGGGGTGTACAATGAGCAGTTCTTC | CASSQGPGVYNEQFF
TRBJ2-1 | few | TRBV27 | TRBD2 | TGTGCCAGCAGTTCTATCACTAGCGGGGTTAACAATGAGCAGTTCTTC | CASSSITSGVNNEQFF
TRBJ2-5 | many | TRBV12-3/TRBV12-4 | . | TGTGCCAGCAGTCCCGTGGGGCTAGAGACCCAGTACTTC | CASSPVGLETQYF
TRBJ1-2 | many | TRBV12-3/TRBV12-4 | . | TGTGCCAGCAGTTTAAGAGTCGCTAACTATGGCTACACCTTC | CASSLRVANYGYTF
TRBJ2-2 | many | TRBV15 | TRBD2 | TGTGCCACCGGCAGCGGGAGGTTCGACGGGGAGCTGTTTTTT | CATGSGRFDGELFF
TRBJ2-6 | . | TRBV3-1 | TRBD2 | TGTGCCAGCAGGAGCGGGAGGGGCTCTGGGGCCAACGTCCTGACTTTC | CASRSGRGSGANVLTF
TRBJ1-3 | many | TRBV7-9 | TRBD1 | TGTGCCAGCAAGAGGGCGGGGGACAGGGAACCTGGAAACACCATATATTTT | CASKRAGDREPGNTIYF
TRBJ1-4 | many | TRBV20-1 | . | TGCAGTGCCCCAAACCCGCAAACTAATGAAAAACTGTTTTTT | CSAPNPQTNEKLFF
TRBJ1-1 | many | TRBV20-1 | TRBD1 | TGCAGTGCGGTTACAGGGGGCGAATTCCCCATGAACACTGAAGCTTTCTTT | CSAVTGGEFPMNTEAFF
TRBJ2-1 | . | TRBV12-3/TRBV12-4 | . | TGTGCCAGCAGTTGGTTTAGGGTCGGTTCCGAGCAGTTCTTC | CASSWFRVGSEQFF
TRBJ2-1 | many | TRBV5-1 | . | TGCGCCAGCAGCCGACTGGACAATGAGCAGTTCTTC | CASSRLDNEQFF
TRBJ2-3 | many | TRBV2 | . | TGTGCCAGCAGCAACCGGGGCGATACGCAGTATTTT | CASSNRGDTQYF
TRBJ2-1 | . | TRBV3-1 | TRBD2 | TGTGCCACCGGGACTAGCGGGACAGTGCAGTTCTTC | CATGTSGTVQFF
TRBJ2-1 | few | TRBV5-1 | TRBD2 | TGCGCCAGCAGGCTAGCGGCTATTCCAATTTACAATGAGCAGTTCTTC | CASRLAAIPIYNEQFF
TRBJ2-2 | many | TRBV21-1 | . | TGTGCCAGCAGCAAGACTTGCCGATCCGGGGAGCTGTTTTTT | CASSKTCRSGELFF
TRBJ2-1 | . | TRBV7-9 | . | TGTGCCAGCCAAACGGGGGCCTGGAATGAGCAGTTCTTC | CASQTGAWNEQFF
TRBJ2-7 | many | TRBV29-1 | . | TGCAGCGTACGTGAGGGACTTAACGAGCAGTACTTC | CSVREGLNEQYF
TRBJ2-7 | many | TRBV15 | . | TGTGCCACCAGCAGAGATTTAGGGACTGGGATCCACTACGAGCAGTACTTC | CATSRDLGTGIHYEQYF
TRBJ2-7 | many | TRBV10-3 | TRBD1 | TGTGCCATCAGTGAAGCGGCTCAGGGGGTCAACGAGCAGTACTTC | CAISEAAQGVNEQYF
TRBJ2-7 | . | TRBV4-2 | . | TGTGCCAGCAGCCAAGATAGAAACTACGAGCAGTACTTC | CASSQDRNYEQYF
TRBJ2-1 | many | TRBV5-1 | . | TGCGCCAGCAGCTTCACCGATGAGCAGTTCTTC | CASSFTDEQFF